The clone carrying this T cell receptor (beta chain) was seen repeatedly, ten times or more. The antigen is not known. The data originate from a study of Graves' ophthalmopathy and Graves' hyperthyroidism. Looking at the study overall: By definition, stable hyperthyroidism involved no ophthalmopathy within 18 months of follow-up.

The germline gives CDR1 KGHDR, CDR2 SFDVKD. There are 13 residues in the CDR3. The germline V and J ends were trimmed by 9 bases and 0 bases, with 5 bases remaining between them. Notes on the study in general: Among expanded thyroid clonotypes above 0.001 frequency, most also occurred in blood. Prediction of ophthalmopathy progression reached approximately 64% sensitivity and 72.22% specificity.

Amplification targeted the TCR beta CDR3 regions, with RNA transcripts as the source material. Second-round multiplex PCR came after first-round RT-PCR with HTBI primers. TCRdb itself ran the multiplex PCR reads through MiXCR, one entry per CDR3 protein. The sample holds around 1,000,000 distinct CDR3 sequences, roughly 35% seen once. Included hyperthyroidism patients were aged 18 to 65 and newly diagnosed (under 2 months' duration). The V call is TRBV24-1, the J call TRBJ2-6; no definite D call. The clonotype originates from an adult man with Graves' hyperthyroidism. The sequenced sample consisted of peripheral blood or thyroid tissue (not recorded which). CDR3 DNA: TGTGCCACCCAGGACTCTGGGGCCAACGTCCTGACTTTC. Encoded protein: CATQDSGANVLTF.